The TCR beta chain under discussion was sequenced for a study of blood T cell repertoires in COVID-19. Study background: Material from acute and convalescent COVID-19 was sourced from the United States, Italy and Spain. Sample material is recorded as cDNA or gDNA derived from T cells, B-cell-depleted T cells, or PBMCs.

CDR3 length: 13 residues. The V end lost 7 bases, the J end lost 1 base, and 11 bases lay between the germline ends. Germline V lookup: CDR1 LNHDA, CDR2 SQIVND (reference sequence). The participants were between about 18 and 90 years old and came from some 25 US areas. Participant reports of clinical history set cohort assignment. Data came from immunoSEQ multiplex PCR; TCRdb stores just in-frame clones and leaves some out. Among some 190,000 clones, approximately 92% were seen once, and the ten largest hold 2% to 2.5%. The TCR originated in a woman between 35 and 50 years old with acute COVID-19. The chain uses TRBV19 and TRBJ2-7; D ambiguous. The sequencing sample was made of PBMCs or T cells enriched from blood (not recorded which). The CDR3 is CASKSNRSYEQYF. CDR3 sequence (DNA): TGTGCCAGTAAATCAAACCGGTCCTACGAGCAGTACTTC.